These 26 T cell receptor beta chains were sequenced from one sample in a study of T cells after yellow fever vaccination. Each CDR3 protein gets one entry after TCRdb re-called the 5' RACE reads with MiXCR. Of roughly 260,000 distinct CDR3 sequences in the sample, 10% to 15% were seen once. Sequenced here: CD4+ T cells sorted from PBMCs, sampled 45 days after the yellow fever booster vaccination. The receptors were sampled from a man between 25 and 39 years old who received the YFV17D yellow fever vaccine.

The gene calls are TRBV25-1 and TRBJ2-7; no firm D call. From germline, CDR1 is MGHDK and CDR2 SYGVNS. The CDR3 is 17 residues long. The V end lost 0 bases, the J end lost 0 bases, and 15 bases lay between the germline ends. CDR3 DNA: TGTGCCAGCAGTGAATACCCGATTTTCCCGACCTCCTACGAGCAGTACTTC. Translating gives CASSEYPIFPTSYEQYF.

The V gene is TRBV23-1, the J gene TRBJ2-5; D not certain. TRBV23-1 is classed as an ORF, of uncertain function. This CDR3 has 13 residues. Trimming left V 2 bases short and J 7 bases short, with 11 bases between. The DNA of the CDR3 is TGCGCCAGCAGTCAAGACGGCCTGGGGACCCAGTACTTC. Protein: CASSQDGLGTQYF.

The chain is built from TRBV10-1 and TRBJ2-1; D gene uncertain. The V gene lost 0 bases and the J gene lost 5 bases, with 8 bases spanning the gap. The CDR3 consists of 14 residues. Germline assignment: CDR1 WNHNN and CDR2 SYGVQD (reference sequence). Here the CDR3 DNA reads TGCGCCAGCAGTGAGTCGTTAGATCACAATGAGCAGTTCTTC. This sequence encodes CASSESLDHNEQFF.

The chain links TRBV6-2 or TRBV6-3 to TRBJ2-1; 7 bases are shared with TRBD2. Unmatched junction bases numbered 7, after V lost 5 bases and J lost 0 bases. This CDR3 has 16 amino acids. Looked up from germline, CDR1 is MNHEY and CDR2 is SVGEGT. The CDR3 bases are TGTGCCAGCAGTGGGGAGGGTGAGTACTCCTACAATGAGCAGTTCTTC. Its protein product is CASSGEGEYSYNEQFF.

A few counts support this clonotype. This chain links TRBV11-2 with TRBJ2-3, with 9 nucleotides matching TRBD1. Germline CDR1 SGHAT, CDR2 FQNNGV. The CDR3 loop spans 15 amino acids. The trim removed 10 bases at V and 4 bases at J, leaving 12 bases unmatched. The CDR3 DNA is TGTGCCACTCGACGGGGGGACAGGGCCCCAGATACGCAGTATTTT. Translated, it gives CATRRGDRAPDTQYF.

This chain connects TRBV20-1 to TRBJ1-2; 9 nucleotides line up with TRBD1. Germline loops: CDR1 DFQATT, CDR2 SNEGSKA (reference sequence). After removal of 2 bases from V and 8 bases from J, the junction contained 3 bases not matched to a gene. CDR3 length equals 12 residues. CDR3 protein: CSARTGGAGYTF. The CDR3 nucleotides are TGCAGTGCTAGAACAGGGGGCGCGGGCTACACCTTC.

This clonotype has at least ten counts. The V gene is TRBV7-2, the J gene TRBJ2-1; D might be TRBD1 or TRBD2, each matching 5 bases. The CDR3 is 13 residues long. Trimming stripped 1 base from V and 8 bases from J, with 9 bases between. CDR1 SGHTA and CDR2 FQGNSA come from the germline V gene. In nucleotides, the CDR3 is TGTGCCAGCAGCTTAGAACGGGACCATGAGCAGTTCTTC. The encoded protein is CASSLERDHEQFF.

This clonotype appeared a few times. The CDR3 spells CASSLGLVNYEQYF. For the CDR3, the DNA is TGTGCCAGCAGCTTAGGACTAGTAAACTACGAGCAGTACTTC. The chain links TRBV5-5 to TRBJ2-7, with 7 bases matching TRBD2. This CDR3 has 14 amino acids. The germline V gene encodes CDR1 SGHKS and CDR2 YYEKEE (reference sequence). The ends lost 2 bases at V and 3 bases at J; junction bases unmatched: 5.

This clonotype was recorded a few times. The J gene is TRBJ2-2, the V gene TRBV5-3; 7 bases match TRBD1. TRBV5-3 belongs to the ORF category, with a function that is uncertain. The CDR3 runs to 18 residues. After removal of 1 base from V and 4 bases from J, the junction contained 13 bases not matched to a gene. The CDR3 region has the DNA TGTGCCAGAAGCTTGATTGAGGGGGCGTATAGACGCACCGGGGAGCTGTTTTTT. This encodes CARSLIEGAYRRTGELFF.

The chain links TRBV29-1 to TRBJ2-5, with a possible D match to TRBD1 (6 bases). CDR1 is SQVTM, CDR2 ANQGSEA, per germline. This CDR3 has 12 residues. V shed 4 bases and J shed 3 bases, with 9 bases lying between them. CDR3 residues: CSVGGTKETQYF. Written as DNA, the CDR3 is TGCAGCGTTGGAGGGACAAAAGAGACCCAGTACTTC.

This clonotype occurred a few times. The chain combines TRBV28 with TRBJ2-5, with 7 bases lining up with TRBD1. CDR3 length equals 14 residues. The germline V gene encodes CDR1 MDHEN and CDR2 SYDVKM. J was trimmed by 4 bases and V by 4 bases; bases with no gene match: 6. For the CDR3, the DNA is TGTGCCAGCAGTTCATCACAGGGGTTAGAGACCCAGTACTTC. Protein product: CASSSSQGLETQYF.

This sequence joins TRBV7-2 and TRBJ2-5; a possible D gene is TRBD2 (5 bases). Trimming left V 1 base short and J 5 bases short, with 14 bases between. This CDR3 comprises 15 residues. Germline CDR1 reads SGHTA; CDR2 reads FQGNSA. The CDR3 DNA follows: TGTGCCAGCAGCTTAGTTAGAGGGTTCCCTGAGACCCAGTACTTC. It specifies CASSLVRGFPETQYF. Variable domain in full (rest from reference TRBV7-2 and TRBJ2-5): GAGVSQSPSNKVTEKGKDVELRCDPISGHTALYWYRQSLGQGLEFLIYFQGNSAPDKSGLPSDRFSAERTGGSVSTLTIQRTQQEDSAVYLCASSLVRGFPETQYFGPGTRLLVL.

The chain carries TRBV5-1 and TRBJ1-4, with a possible D match to TRBD1 (5 bases). The CDR3 runs to 14 residues. Trimming pared 0 bases from V and 4 bases from J, leaving 7 bases between. Germline CDR1 is SGHRS and CDR2 is YFSETQ. The CDR3 sequence is CASSLGGVNEKLFF. CDR3 sequence (DNA): TGCGCCAGCAGCTTGGGAGGGGTTAATGAAAAACTGTTTTTT.

The sample holds a few counts of this clonotype. V is TRBV6-4 and J is TRBJ2-1; D not certain. V lost 10 bases, J lost 6 bases, and 19 bases lay in between. The CDR3 is 14 amino acids. Germline V CDR1 and CDR2: MRHNA, SNTAGT. The CDR3 nucleotides are TGTGCCATCTCAGTTCCCGGCCCTTCCAATGAGCAGTTCTTC. Protein sequence: CAISVPGPSNEQFF.

This clonotype was observed many times. The rearrangement uses TRBV5-1 and TRBJ2-5, with TRBD2 matching over 8 bases. The CDR3 totals 15 residues. With 1 base clipped from V and 3 bases from J, the junction kept 5 bases outside the gene matches. Germline lookup yields CDR1 SGHRS and CDR2 YFSETQ. CDR3 residues: CASSLSGGPKETQYF. Written as DNA, the CDR3 is TGCGCCAGCAGCTTGTCGGGAGGGCCTAAAGAGACCCAGTACTTC.

The V and J genes are TRBV10-2 and TRBJ2-2; 13 bases fit TRBD2. The CDR3 contains 15 residues. Germline V lookup: CDR1 WSHSY, CDR2 SAAADI. With 10 bases clipped from V and 0 bases from J, the junction kept 2 bases outside the gene matches. The CDR3 nucleotides are TGCGCCACCGGACTAGCGGGAGCGAACACCGGGGAGCTGTTTTTT. Protein product: CATGLAGANTGELFF.

This clonotype occurred a few times. The chain uses TRBV12-3 or TRBV12-4 and TRBJ2-7; perhaps TRBD2 as D (5 bases). The CDR3 has 13 residues. Trimming cost V 8 bases and J 4 bases, with 15 bases left between them. CDR3 nucleotides: TGTGCCAGCTCCCCGGGGAGTCGGTACGAGCAGTACTTC. Translated, it gives CASSPGSRYEQYF.

J is TRBJ1-6 and V is TRBV15; a weak D match, TRBD1 (5 bases). This CDR3 comprises 15 residues. V gave up 5 bases and J gave up 7 bases, with 15 bases separating them. CDR1 LNHNV and CDR2 YYDKDF come from the germline V gene (reference sequence). CDR3 in amino acids: CATSSLRGENSPLHF. The CDR3 DNA sequence: TGTGCCACCAGCTCCCTTCGGGGGGAGAATTCACCCCTCCACTTT.

This clonotype appeared a few times. The genes are TRBV12-3 or TRBV12-4 and TRBJ2-3; a possible D gene is TRBD1 (5 bases). The germline V and J ends were trimmed by 11 bases and 2 bases, with 17 bases remaining between them. This CDR3 is built from 14 residues. CDR3 bases: TGTGCCGAAGGGGCGGAAACCTCCACAGATACGCAGTATTTT. Amino acids: CAEGAETSTDTQYF.

The sample holds a few counts of this clonotype. The CDR3 DNA is TGCGCCAGCAGCCAAGCGGGCGCAGATACGCAGTATTTT. Its protein is CASSQAGADTQYF. This rearrangement joins TRBV4-3 to TRBJ2-3; no reliable D call. The germline V gene encodes CDR1 LGHNA and CDR2 YSLEER. V lost 1 base and J 4 bases, leaving 6 bases between the germline ends. This CDR3 contains 13 residues.

The chain employs TRBV4-3 and TRBJ2-2; D is perhaps TRBD2 (5 bases). Germline V CDR1 and CDR2: LGHNA, YSLEER. The ends were cut back, 0 bases at V and 1 base at J, with 12 bases in the middle. This CDR3 contains 17 residues. The CDR3 protein is CASSQDVSSGNTGELFF. DNA of the CDR3: TGCGCCAGCAGCCAAGATGTTTCCAGCGGGAACACCGGGGAGCTGTTTTTT.

This clonotype was counted many times. This sequence joins TRBV12-3 or TRBV12-4 and TRBJ2-1; D perhaps matches TRBD2 (5 bases). The CDR3 spans 12 residues. V was trimmed by 2 bases and J by 9 bases, leaving 8 bases between them. CDR3 loop: CASSLSDFEQFF. Here the CDR3 DNA reads TGTGCCAGCAGTTTATCGGACTTTGAGCAGTTCTTC.

The chain couples TRBV20-1 to TRBJ2-7, with 9 bases fitting TRBD1. The V gene end was trimmed by 3 bases and the J gene end by 5 bases; junction bases not matched to a gene: 5. This CDR3 contains 13 residues. Germline CDR1 DFQATT, CDR2 SNEGSKA (reference sequence). CDR3 DNA sequence: TGCAGTGCTAGTGGACAGGGGCCGAACGAGCAGTACTTC. Its protein is CSASGQGPNEQYF.

J is TRBJ2-5 and V is TRBV11-2; D might be TRBD1 (6 bases). The CDR3 consists of 16 residues. CDR1 is SGHAT and CDR2 is FQNNGV in the germline V gene. V gave up 5 bases and J gave up 5 bases, with 21 bases separating them. CDR3 nucleotide sequence: TGTGCCAGCAGCCCTCTGGCCTACAGGGATGGGGAGACCCAGTACTTC. This sequence encodes CASSPLAYRDGETQYF.

In this sample, this clonotype turned up a few times. The CDR3 protein is CASSTGLYTGELFF. For the CDR3, the DNA is TGTGCCAGCAGCACGGGACTTTACACCGGGGAGCTGTTTTTT. The V and J genes are TRBV7-9 and TRBJ2-2; D may be TRBD2 (6 bases). CDR3 length equals 14 residues. Germline V gene lookup returns CDR1 SEHNR and CDR2 FQNEAQ (reference sequence). V was trimmed by 5 bases and J by 3 bases, leaving 10 bases between them.

Only a few counts were recorded for this clonotype. The chain couples TRBV20-1 to TRBJ2-1, with 9 bases matching TRBD1. Germline V gene lookup returns CDR1 DFQATT and CDR2 SNEGSKA (reference sequence). The trim removed 4 bases at V and 9 bases at J, leaving 7 bases unmatched. This CDR3 comprises 13 residues. CDR3 in amino acids: CSANKGQGTEQFF. The CDR3 DNA reads as TGCAGTGCTAATAAGGGACAGGGAACTGAGCAGTTCTTC.